These 4 T cell receptor beta chains came from one sample sequenced in a study of T cell responses to AZD1222 COVID-19 vaccine. The repertoire was sequenced with immunoSEQ multiplex PCR; TCRdb's copy has only in-frame clones and lacks some. The sample yields some 49,000 clones, approximately 80% seen once. Material: peripheral blood, obtained on day 0 of AZD1222 vaccination. The receptor source for this set is an adult in good health.

The CDR3 sequence is CASSLAAGYSYEQYV. Here the CDR3 DNA reads TGTGCCAGCAGCTTAGCGGCAGGGTACTCCTACGAGCAGTACGTC. The chain links TRBV7-8 to TRBJ2-7; tentative D call: TRBD1 (5 bases). This CDR3 is built from 15 residues. V lost 0 bases and J 0 bases, leaving 9 bases between the germline ends. Germline values: CDR1 SGHVS, CDR2 FQNEAQ.

The chain joins TRBV6-2 or TRBV6-3 to TRBJ1-5; D is undetermined. This CDR3 is 15 amino acids long. Trimming cost V 3 bases and J 0 bases, with 9 bases left between them. From germline, CDR1 is MNHEY and CDR2 SVGEGT. CDR3 amino acids: CASSYTVNSNQPQHF. In DNA, the CDR3 is TGTGCCAGCAGTTATACAGTAAATAGCAATCAGCCCCAGCATTTT.

The rearrangement uses TRBV11-2 and TRBJ1-1; weak D call: TRBD1 (6 bases). Trimming took 0 bases from V and 4 from J, leaving 15 bases between them. Germline CDR1 SGHAT, CDR2 FQNNGV. The CDR3 covers 16 residues. The CDR3 DNA is TGTGCCAGCAGCTTAGATCGCGGGGGGCAAGGCACTGAAGCTTTCTTT. Translated: CASSLDRGGQGTEAFF.

This rearrangement joins TRBV7-9 to TRBJ1-1, with 10 bases identical to TRBD1. This CDR3 spans 14 amino acids. The germline V gene encodes CDR1 SEHNR and CDR2 FQNEAQ (reference sequence). Trimming removed 6 bases from V and 6 bases from J; junction bases left unmatched: 7. The CDR3 DNA sequence: TGTGCCAGCAGAAGTCGGACAGGGGGGTCTGAAGCTTTCTTT. It translates to CASRSRTGGSEAFF.